Below are 23 T cell receptor beta chains sequenced from a single sample in a study of shared clonotypes between healthy human individuals. Method: immunoSEQ multiplex PCR; TCRdb's copy keeps in-frame clones and lacks some. The sample comprises roughly 2 million clones, 95% of which are singletons, and more than 0.1% rests with the top ten. The sample consisted of naive CD4+ T cells sorted from blood. Subset denoted: CD45RA+ positively selected. The receptor source for this set is a man between 18 and 35 years old in good health.

This sequence joins TRBV5-4 and TRBJ1-6, with D perhaps matching TRBD1 (5 bases). The length of the CDR3 is 16 residues. Germline assignment: CDR1 SGHNT and CDR2 YYREEE (reference sequence). With 4 bases removed from V and 5 bases from J, the gap between germline ends came to 16 bases. As DNA, the CDR3 is TGTGCCAGCAGCAGGGCGGTCGGGACCGATAATTCACCCCTCCACTTT. It specifies CASSRAVGTDNSPLHF.

Regarding this clone: Distinct nucleotide sequences in the sample also encode this CDR3. The chain carries TRBV27 and TRBJ2-7; D is unresolved. Per germline, CDR1 MNHEY and CDR2 SMNVEV (reference sequence). Trimming shortened V by 5 bases and J by 0 bases, and 8 bases separated the two germline ends. The CDR3 totals 13 residues. CDR3 protein: CASSLLPSYEQYF. The DNA for the CDR3 is TGTGCCAGCAGTCTCTTACCCTCCTACGAGCAGTACTTC.

The V gene is TRBV2, the J gene TRBJ1-5; D is uncertain. Trimming removed 1 base from V and 7 bases from J, with 8 bases in between. This CDR3 is built from 13 residues. CDR1 is SNHLY, CDR2 FYNNEI, per germline. CDR3 nucleotides: TGTGCCAGCAGTGAAGGCGAGATGCAGCCCCAGCATTTT. Its protein is CASSEGEMQPQHF.

The J gene is TRBJ1-1, the V gene TRBV5-6, with D unclear. The V end was cut by 5 bases, the J end by 6 bases, with 14 bases between. This CDR3 has 13 residues. Germline V CDR1 and CDR2: SGHDT, YYEEEE. The CDR3 region has the DNA TGTGCCAGCAGTTCCGACACTAACGCTGAAGCTTTCTTT. Protein: CASSSDTNAEAFF. The variable domain in full, completed from reference TRBV5-6 and TRBJ1-1, reads DAGVTQSPTHLIKTRGQQVTLRCSPKSGHDTVSWYQQALGQGPQFIFQYYEEEERQRGNFPDRFSGHQFPNYSSELNVNALLLGDSALYLCASSSDTNAEAFFGQGTRLTVV.

The gene calls are TRBV30 and TRBJ1-3; 8 bases line up with TRBD1. V lost 1 base to trimming and J lost 4 bases; unmatched junction nucleotides: 12. Germline V lookup: CDR1 GTSNPN, CDR2 SVGIG (reference sequence). The CDR3 is made up of 17 amino acids. CDR3 sequence reads: CAWSGDRGHLGGNTIYF. The CDR3, as DNA: TGTGCCTGGAGTGGAGACAGGGGTCATCTGGGAGGAAACACCATATATTTT.

This clone was seen just once. The chain joins TRBV10-3 to TRBJ1-1; D unresolved. This CDR3 spans 15 amino acids. CDR1 is ENHRY, CDR2 SYGVKD, per germline. Trimming took 0 bases from V and 1 from J, leaving 9 bases between them. Here the CDR3 DNA reads TGTGCCATCAGTGAGTCGAGGGTGGCGAACACTGAAGCTTTCTTT. Translating it yields CAISESRVANTEAFF.

This chain uses TRBV4-1 with TRBJ1-3, with TRBD1 as a possible D gene (6 bases). Germline V gives CDR1 MGHRA, CDR2 YSYEKL. The CDR3 spans 15 residues. Trimming removed 1 base at V and 7 bases at J, with 14 bases between. This CDR3 is CASSQAGAAGNTIYF. The CDR3 DNA reads as TGCGCCAGCAGCCAAGCGGGGGCCGCGGGGAACACCATATATTTT.

As for this clone: An end of the junction does not agree with germline; a read error may underlie this. V usage is TRBV7-7 and J usage is TRBJ2-5; TRBD2 matches at 8 bases. The CDR3 is 15 residues long. Germline CDR1 and CDR2: SSHAT and FNYEAQ (reference sequence). CDR3 amino acids: CASSFRASGLVTQYF. The CDR3, as DNA: TGTGCTAGCAGCTTCAGGGCTAGCGGGCTGGTAACCCAGTACTTC. The variable domain in full, with the rest retrieved from reference TRBV7-7 and TRBJ2-5, is GAGVSQSPRYKVTKRGQDVTLRCDPISSHATLYWYQQALGQGPEFLTYFNYEAQPDKSGLPSDRFSAERPEGSISTLTIQRTEQRDSAMYRCASSFRASGLVTQYFGPGTRLLVL.

CDR3 amino acids: CASRPEPSSYNEQFF. The CDR3, as DNA: TGTGCCAGCAGACCGGAACCGAGCTCCTACAATGAGCAGTTCTTC. The chain uses TRBV7-2 and TRBJ2-1; D unclear. The V end lost 6 bases, the J end lost 0 bases, and 12 bases lay between the germline ends. The CDR3 sequence is 15 residues long. Germline values: CDR1 SGHTA, CDR2 FQGNSA.

J is TRBJ1-6 and V is TRBV5-8; the D is unclear. CDR3 length: 16 residues. V lost 6 bases, J lost 0 bases, and 13 bases lay in between. Germline V lookup: CDR1 SGHTS, CDR2 YDEGEE. CDR3 bases: TGTGCCAGCAAAGTCTTTTCGAGCTCCTATAATTCACCCCTCCACTTT. Translated: CASKVFSSSYNSPLHF.

This clone was seen just once. One end of the junction is discordant with germline, which a read error may explain. V is TRBV7-7 and J is TRBJ2-5; 7 bases align to TRBD2. Germline V gene lookup returns CDR1 SSHAT and CDR2 FNYEAQ (reference sequence). The CDR3 sequence is 15 residues long. The CDR3 is CASSLGAGPQETQYF. The CDR3 DNA reads as TGTGCTAGCAGCTTAGGAGCGGGGCCGCAAGAGACCCAGTACTTC.

This chain joins TRBV9 and TRBJ2-3; D perhaps matches TRBD1 (6 bases). V gave up 4 bases and J gave up 0 bases, with 12 bases separating them. Germline assignment: CDR1 SGDLS and CDR2 YYNGEE. The CDR3 runs to 15 residues. For the CDR3, the DNA is TGTGCCAGCAGCTCTCAGGGGTCTAGCACAGATACGCAGTATTTT. Protein product: CASSSQGSSTDTQYF.

Of note for this clone: This specimen includes other DNA sequences encoding the same CDR3. The rearrangement joins TRBV7-2 to TRBJ2-1; 14 bases align to TRBD2. The germline CDR1 and CDR2 sequences are SGHTA and FQGNSA. Unmatched junction bases numbered 3, after V lost 0 bases and J lost 8 bases. The CDR3 is made up of 16 amino acids. The CDR3 DNA follows: TGTGCCAGCAGCTTAGCGGGACTAGCGGGGGTACATGAGCAGTTCTTC. Its translation: CASSLAGLAGVHEQFF.

The chain carries TRBV7-9 and TRBJ1-1; D is undetermined. CDR1 and CDR2 from the germline V gene are SEHNR and FQNEAQ (reference sequence). The CDR3 spans 15 residues. The V end was cut by 1 base, the J end by 1 base, with 10 bases between. The CDR3 sequence is CASSLEQWGNTEAFF. The CDR3 nucleotides are TGTGCCAGCAGCTTAGAACAGTGGGGGAACACTGAAGCTTTCTTT.

The J gene is TRBJ1-6, the V gene TRBV10-3; 7 positions match TRBD1. The CDR3 has 15 residues. Germline loops: CDR1 ENHRY, CDR2 SYGVKD. V lost 2 bases, J lost 8 bases, and 6 bases stayed unmatched. The chain's CDR3 is CAISEGTELYSPLHF. The CDR3 DNA reads as TGTGCCATCAGTGAGGGGACAGAATTATATTCACCCCTCCACTTT.

The chain carries TRBV4-1 and TRBJ2-3; either TRBD1 or TRBD2 may supply D (6 bases each). The CDR3 has 16 residues. Germline V gene lookup returns CDR1 MGHRA and CDR2 YSYEKL. The V and J ends lost 0 bases and 15 bases respectively, with 25 bases between them. The CDR3 loop reads CASSQETTGRLAIRYF. CDR3 DNA sequence: TGCGCCAGCAGCCAAGAAACCACAGGGCGGCTAGCGATAAGATATTTT.

The V and J genes are TRBV7-9 and TRBJ1-1; perhaps TRBD1 as D (6 bases). This CDR3 comprises 13 residues. V was clipped by 8 bases and J by 4 bases, with 14 bases between them. CDR1 is SEHNR, CDR2 FQNEAQ, per germline (reference sequence). CDR3 loop: CASSPKGGTEAFF. In DNA form, the CDR3 reads TGTGCCAGCTCTCCCAAGGGGGGCACTGAAGCTTTCTTT.

The chain recombines TRBV13 with TRBJ2-1; 8 nucleotides align to TRBD2. The CDR3 has 16 residues. From germline, CDR1 is PRHDT and CDR2 FYEKMQ (reference sequence). With 2 bases clipped from V and 5 bases from J, the junction kept 8 bases outside the gene matches. CDR3 region: CASSLTGGPNNNEQFF. The CDR3 bases are TGTGCCAGCAGCTTAACGGGAGGGCCCAATAACAATGAGCAGTTCTTC.

The chain links TRBV30 to TRBJ2-5; 13 bases agree with TRBD2. This CDR3 is 15 amino acids long. Germline V lookup: CDR1 GTSNPN, CDR2 SVGIG (reference sequence). V trimming: 2 bases; J trimming: 5 bases; junction bases outside the gene matches: 5. The CDR3 is CAWSTTSGGAETQYF. CDR3 sequence (DNA): TGTGCCTGGAGTACCACTAGCGGGGGGGCCGAGACCCAGTACTTC.

This clone was seen only a few times. V and J are TRBV4-1 and TRBJ2-3; a weak D match, TRBD2 (5 bases). In germline, CDR1 is MGHRA, CDR2 YSYEKL. The CDR3 runs 14 residues. Trimming took 2 bases from V and 2 from J, leaving 8 bases between them. CDR3 sequence reads: CASSQTGYTDTQYF. The CDR3 bases are TGCGCCAGCAGCCAAACGGGGTACACAGATACGCAGTATTTT.

The rearrangement uses TRBV11-3 and TRBJ1-1; the D gene is possibly TRBD1 (5 bases). The CDR3 runs 13 residues. CDR1 is SGHNT and CDR2 is YENEEA in the germline V gene. Trimming cost V 1 base and J 4 bases, with 7 bases left between them. CDR3 sequence reads: CASSLGGRTEAFF. CDR3 nucleotides: TGTGCCAGCAGCTTAGGGGGCCGCACTGAAGCTTTCTTT.

The chain has TRBV6-6 and TRBJ2-7, with D perhaps matching TRBD1 (5 bases). CDR1 and CDR2 (germline): MNHNY, SVGAGI (reference sequence). The CDR3 consists of 12 residues. V was cut by 5 bases and J by 7 bases, with 12 bases left in between. The CDR3 sequence is CASSEQGGEQYF. CDR3 bases: TGTGCCAGCAGTGAGCAGGGCGGTGAGCAGTACTTC.

The chain carries TRBV6-5 and TRBJ1-1; no firm D call. CDR1 is MNHEY and CDR2 is SVGAGI in the germline V gene. Trimming shortened V by 0 bases and J by 3 bases, and 11 bases separated the two germline ends. The CDR3 length is 15 residues. CDR3 nucleotide sequence: TGTGCCAGCAGTTACTCACTGGGCGCGGACACTGAAGCTTTCTTT. It is translated as CASSYSLGADTEAFF.